These 28 T cell receptor beta chains were sequenced from one sample in a study of T cell clonality in common variable immunodeficiency (dated by TCRdb to between 2014 and 2017). Library preparation used the immunoSEQ multiplex PCR assay. Not all clones reach the TCRdb copy of this immuneACCESS table, which keeps in-frame sequences only. Checked studies attribute under half of the gap to unresolved V genes and leave the rest unexplained. The table kept for this sample lists approximately 8,800 clones. 3.5% to 4.5% of the sample lies in the top ten. These receptors are not linked to any known antigen. What the research found in general, with its limitations: Reportedly, TCRbeta sequences from CVID had fewer deletions and N-nucleotide insertions, and highly modified clones with 13 or more V deletions were absent from CVID.

The sequenced sample consisted of peripheral blood mononuclear cells. The receptors stem from a human donor with common variable immunodeficiency.

Worth noting for this clone: The read halts 3 residues ahead of the CDR3 end, with the missing end drawn from the germline J gene. The V and J genes are TRBV5-1 and TRBJ1-2; the D is unclear. The CDR3 extends over 15 amino acids. The germline V and J ends were trimmed by 4 bases and 1 base, with 14 bases remaining between them. The germline gives CDR1 SGHRS, CDR2 YFSETQ. Here the CDR3 reads CASSPDSNLNYGYTF. Incomplete CDR3 DNA: TGCGCCAGCAGCCCCGACTCCAATCTTAACTATGGC.

In the case of this clone: With the read ending 3 residues before the CDR3 end, the germline J gene is used to fill in that end. V gene TRBV7-6 combines with J gene TRBJ2-1, with 9 bases aligning to TRBD1. The germline CDR1 and CDR2 sequences are SGHVS and FNYEAQ. CDR3 length: 15 amino acids. Trimming took 5 bases from V and 5 from J; bases not matched to a gene: 7. CDR3 region: CASSNSGTGHNEQFF. The covered CDR3 bases are TGTGCCAGCAGCAATTCCGGGACAGGGCACAATGAG.

The DNA read from the CDR3 is TGTGCCAGCTCACCCAGGGACAGGGATGGC. Its protein is CASSPRDRDG. The whole CDR3 is CASSPRDRDGYTF. The chain links TRBV18 to TRBJ1-2, with TRBD1 identical over 9 bases. Coverage ceases 3 residues before the CDR3 finishes, and the germline J gene fills in the end. The junction had 2 bases not matched to a gene; V was cut back by 3 bases and J by 6 bases. The CDR3 spans 13 residues. The germline CDR1 and CDR2 sequences are KGHSH and LQKENI.

Details on this clone: From the germline J gene comes the end of the CDR3, since the read stops 3 residues before it. The V gene is TRBV19, the J gene TRBJ1-1, with a possible D match to TRBD1 (5 bases). Germline V gene lookup returns CDR1 LNHDA and CDR2 SQIVND (reference sequence). CDR3 length: 15 amino acids. V was shortened by 4 bases and J by 0 bases, with 12 bases between the two germline ends. CDR3 sequence reads: CASSKQGLMNTEAFF. The CDR3 DNA, read in part, is TGTGCCAGTAGTAAGCAGGGCCTCATGAACACTGAA.

Details on this clone: Read data end 3 residues before the CDR3 end; the end is taken from the germline J gene. This chain connects TRBV5-1 to TRBJ2-1, with a tentative D call TRBD2 (6 bases). Trimming removed 3 bases from V and 5 bases from J, with 9 bases in between. The CDR3 length is 13 residues. Germline CDR1 is SGHRS and CDR2 is YFSETQ. The CDR3 sequence is CASSSGTHNEQFF. The DNA read from the CDR3 is TGCGCCAGCAGCTCCGGGACTCACAATGAG.

Remarks on this clone: The read stops 3 residues short of the end of the CDR3; the missing end is completed from the germline J gene. The chain links TRBV2 to TRBJ1-1; D not resolved. Trimming removed 7 bases at V and 4 bases at J, with 16 bases between. CDR3 length: 14 amino acids. From germline, CDR1 is SNHLY and CDR2 FYNNEI. The CDR3 is CASKRSRDFTEAFF. The sequenced part of the CDR3 DNA is TGTGCCAGCAAGCGATCCCGAGACTTCACTGAA.

This clone registers medium-sized (0.01 to 0.1%) by frequency. The sequenced fragment ends 3 residues before the CDR3 boundary, so the rest is inferred from the germline J gene. The chain employs TRBV19 and TRBJ1-1; possible D gene TRBD1, 5 bases. Looked up from germline, CDR1 is LNHDA and CDR2 is SQIVND (reference sequence). V lost 3 bases, J lost 0 bases, and 14 bases lay in between. This CDR3 comprises 16 residues. CDR3 DNA (partial): TGTGCCAGTAGTATGCAGGGTATCATCATGAACACTGAA. Encoded protein: CASSMQGIIMNTE. In full, the CDR3 reads CASSMQGIIMNTEAFF.

Concerning this clone itself: Sequencing ends 3 residues short of the CDR3 end; the germline J gene provides the rest. The chain has TRBV18 and TRBJ2-1, with TRBD1 as a possible D gene (6 bases). The germline V and J ends were trimmed by 3 bases and 4 bases, with 13 bases remaining between them. The CDR3 has 15 amino acids. Germline values: CDR1 KGHSH, CDR2 LQKENI. This CDR3 is CASSPGAVGYNEQFF. Incomplete CDR3 DNA: TGTGCCAGCTCACCGGGGGCAGTGGGGTACAATGAG.

For this clone: The read terminates 3 residues ahead of where the CDR3 ends, so the germline J gene completes it. This sequence joins TRBV5-1 and TRBJ2-5; TRBD2 matches 7 bases. This CDR3 has 15 residues. The V segment lost 0 bases and the J segment 5 bases; nucleotides outside the gene matches: 7. Per the germline V gene, CDR1 is SGHRS and CDR2 is YFSETQ. CDR3 sequence reads: CASSLVGREGETQYF. The CDR3 DNA, read in part, is TGCGCCAGCAGCTTGGTCGGCAGGGAGGGCGAGACC.

As concerns this clone: The CDR3 end is not reached by the read, which stops 3 residues before it; the germline J gene fills it in. This chain uses TRBV2 with TRBJ1-6, with D possibly TRBD1 on 6 matching bases. The CDR3 is 16 amino acids. V was clipped by 5 bases and J by 0 bases, with 11 bases between them. Germline values: CDR1 SNHLY, CDR2 FYNNEI. This CDR3 reads CASSLDSFSYNSPLHF. The CDR3 bases that were read are TGTGCCAGCAGTCTGGACAGCTTCTCCTATAATTCACCC.

Notes on this clone: Read coverage stops 3 residues before the CDR3 terminus; the germline J gene supplies the remainder. The chain is built from TRBV6-2 or TRBV6-3 and TRBJ2-7; the match to TRBD1 covers 8 bases. The CDR3 spans 17 residues. After removal of 6 bases from V and 4 bases from J, the junction contained 17 bases not matched to a gene. Germline V gene lookup returns CDR1 MNHEY and CDR2 SVGEGT. This chain's CDR3 is CASSTARFDRGRYEQYF. The sequenced CDR3 bases are TGTGCCAGCAGCACGGCACGATTCGACAGGGGAAGATACGAG.

Judged by frequency, this clone is medium-sized. The read ends 3 residues before the CDR3 terminus; that terminus is restored from the germline J gene. The rearrangement uses TRBV5-1 and TRBJ1-4; the D is unclear. The CDR3 loop spans 16 amino acids. Germline V CDR1 and CDR2: SGHRS, YFSETQ. V dropped 0 bases and J dropped 1 base, with 10 bases sitting between them. Incomplete CDR3 DNA: TGCGCCAGCAGCTTGGTGGGCCACGGAACTAATGAAAAA. This sequence encodes CASSLVGHGTNEK. The whole CDR3 region reads CASSLVGHGTNEKLFF.

This clone is classed as medium-sized by frequency. The CDR3 goes on 3 residues after the read ends, and that part is filled in from the germline J gene. This rearrangement joins TRBV12-3 or TRBV12-4 to TRBJ1-1; possibly TRBD1 for D (6 bases). The V end lost 4 bases, the J end lost 1 base, and 7 bases lay between the germline ends. The length of the CDR3 is 13 residues. CDR3 protein: CASSWGRNTEAFF. The sequenced CDR3 bases are TGTGCCAGCAGTTGGGGGCGGAACACTGAA.

About this clone: Read sequence stops 3 residues before the CDR3 end, and the germline J gene provides the missing end. This chain joins TRBV11-1 and TRBJ2-3, with D possibly matching TRBD2 (7 bases). Between the trimmed V and J ends, which lost 3 bases and 4 bases, there was a span of 14 bases. Germline CDR1 SGHAT, CDR2 FQDESV (reference sequence). The CDR3 totals 15 residues. The sequenced CDR3 bases are TGTGCCAGCAGCTTCGCGGGGGCCGGGGCAGATACG. Its translation: CASSFAGAGADT. The full-length CDR3 reads as CASSFAGAGADTQYF.

Concerning this clone: The read terminates 3 residues before the CDR3 end, so the remaining end is supplied by the germline J gene. The chain combines TRBV29-1 with TRBJ2-1; 7 bases are a match to TRBD2. The CDR3 is made up of 13 amino acids. Germline loops: CDR1 SQVTM, CDR2 ANQGSEA. The J segment lost 3 bases and the V segment lost 7 bases, leaving 6 bases of the junction unmatched. CDR3 amino acids: CSGGGGNYNEQFF. CDR3 DNA, as far as it was read: TGCAGCGGGGGGGGTGGGAACTACAATGAG.

A word on this clone: The read terminates 3 residues before the CDR3 end, so the remaining end is supplied by the germline J gene. J is TRBJ1-5 and V is TRBV19, with TRBD1 as a possible D gene (5 bases). Trimming shortened V by 5 bases and J by 2 bases, and 16 bases separated the two germline ends. The CDR3 extends over 16 amino acids. Germline lookup yields CDR1 LNHDA and CDR2 SQIVND (reference sequence). The CDR3: CASSPTGGVGNQPQHF. CDR3 bases read: TGTGCCAGTAGTCCCACGGGGGGGGTTGGCAATCAGCCC.

This clone ranks as medium-sized in terms of frequency. The sequenced fragment ends 3 residues before the CDR3 boundary, so the rest is inferred from the germline J gene. The genes are TRBV20-1 and TRBJ1-5; the D gene is possibly TRBD1 (6 bases). In germline, CDR1 is DFQATT, CDR2 SNEGSKA (reference sequence). The CDR3 extends over 14 amino acids. CDR3: CSARSGAGGLPQHF. The sequenced part of the CDR3 DNA is TGCAGTGCTAGGTCAGGGGCTGGTGGGTTACCC.

For this clone: The read ends 3 residues shy of where the CDR3 ends; the end is completed using the germline J gene. The chain joins TRBV11-3 to TRBJ1-6; 7 nucleotides line up with TRBD1. V shed 3 bases and J 7 bases; nucleotides not matched to a gene: 3. The CDR3 has 14 amino acids. Germline V gene data show CDR1 as SGHNT and CDR2 as YENEEA. The part of the CDR3 DNA that was read is TGTGCCAGCAGCTTTGGACAGGCGAATTCACCC. This gives the protein CASSFGQANSP. From start to end, the CDR3 is CASSFGQANSPLHF. The complete variable domain, with remaining parts taken from reference TRBV11-3 and TRBJ1-6, reads EAGVVQSPRYKIIEKKQPVAFWCNPISGHNTLYWYLQNLGQGPELLIRYENEEAVDDSQLPKDRFSAERLKGVDSTLKIQPAELGDSAVYLCASSFGQANSPLHFGNGTRLTVT.

Comment on this clone: The read terminates 3 residues ahead of where the CDR3 ends, so the germline J gene completes it. The chain joins TRBV7-9 to TRBJ2-4; 8 nucleotides align to TRBD1. Germline CDR1 reads SEHNR; CDR2 reads FQNEAQ (reference sequence). The CDR3 has 14 amino acids. The ends lost 5 bases at V and 6 bases at J; junction bases unmatched: 6. Here the CDR3 reads CASSLPGTGNIQYF. The sequenced CDR3 bases are TGTGCCAGCAGCCTTCCAGGGACAGGAAACATT.

Details on this clone: The CDR3 end lies 3 residues beyond the end of the read and is filled in from the germline J gene. The V call is TRBV6-2 or TRBV6-3, the J call TRBJ2-7; D might be TRBD1 (5 bases). The CDR3 consists of 15 residues. The V gene lost 1 base and the J gene lost 4 bases, with 14 bases spanning the gap. The germline CDR1 and CDR2 sequences are MNHEY and SVGEGT. CDR3 DNA (partial): TGTGCCAGCAGTTACTTAAAAATAGACAGTTACGAG. It encodes CASSYLKIDSYE. The CDR3 reads in full as CASSYLKIDSYEQYF.

In terms of frequency, this clone is medium-sized. The read ends 3 residues shy of where the CDR3 ends; the end is completed using the germline J gene. The V call is TRBV10-3, the J call TRBJ2-7; D might be TRBD1 (5 bases). The CDR3 extends over 15 amino acids. Germline CDR1 reads ENHRY; CDR2 reads SYGVKD. V gave up 0 bases and J gave up 3 bases, with 12 bases separating them. The sequenced CDR3 bases are TGTGCCATCAGTGAGTCGCATCAGGGTCGCTACGAG. This encodes CAISESHQGRYE. The full CDR3 protein reads CAISESHQGRYEQYF.

In regard to this clone: The read halts 3 residues ahead of the CDR3 end, with the missing end drawn from the germline J gene. This chain uses TRBV19 with TRBJ1-2; 7 bases align to TRBD1. In germline, CDR1 is LNHDA, CDR2 SQIVND (reference sequence). This CDR3 has 14 residues. Trimming took 1 base from V and 6 from J; bases not matched to a gene: 5. CDR3 DNA, as far as it was read: TGTGCCAGTAGTATAGGGTTCCAGGGGGATGGC. It translates to CASSIGFQGDG. The CDR3 reads in full as CASSIGFQGDGYTF.

Notes on this clone: The CDR3 extends 3 residues past the end of the read, so its final part is completed from the germline J gene. This rearrangement joins TRBV5-5 to TRBJ2-5; 7 nucleotides line up with TRBD2. The CDR3 consists of 13 residues. Germline loops: CDR1 SGHKS, CDR2 YYEKEE (reference sequence). V trimming: 4 bases; J trimming: 5 bases; junction bases outside the gene matches: 5. CDR3 region: CASSGGLIETQYF. The sequenced part of the CDR3 DNA is TGTGCCAGCAGCGGGGGACTAATTGAGACC. Filled out from reference TRBV5-5 and TRBJ2-5, the complete variable domain reads DAGVTQSPTHLIKTRGQQVTLRCSPISGHKSVSWYQQVLGQGPQFIFQYYEKEERGRGNFPDRFSARQFPNYSSELNVNALLLGDSALYLCASSGGLIETQYFGPGTRLLVL.

CDR3 DNA (partial): TGCAGCGTTGCCGGACAGGGCGAGACC. Its protein product is CSVAGQGET. The entire CDR3 protein is CSVAGQGETQYF. The V and J genes are TRBV29-1 and TRBJ2-5; 8 bases align to TRBD1. The read finishes 3 residues shy of the CDR3 end, and the germline J gene is used to complete it. Trimming cost V 4 bases and J 5 bases; bases outside gene matches: 3. The CDR3 sequence is 12 residues long. Germline lookup yields CDR1 SQVTM and CDR2 ANQGSEA.

Comments on this clone: The read ends 3 residues shy of where the CDR3 ends; the end is completed using the germline J gene. V gene TRBV30 combines with J gene TRBJ2-5, with D possibly TRBD1 on 5 matching bases. Trimming stripped 4 bases from V and 0 bases from J, with 15 bases between. The length of the CDR3 is 15 residues. In germline, CDR1 is GTSNPN, CDR2 SVGIG (reference sequence). CDR3 amino acids: CAWNRQRPYQETQYF. The DNA read from the CDR3 is TGTGCCTGGAATAGACAGCGTCCTTACCAAGAGACC.

Judged by frequency, this clone is medium-sized. The part of the CDR3 DNA that was read is TGCGCCAGCAGCTTTGACTGGGGCACAGATACG. Protein: CASSFDWGTDT. The whole CDR3 protein is CASSFDWGTDTQYF. V and J are TRBV5-1 and TRBJ2-3, with D unclear. The sequence runs out 3 residues before the end of the CDR3; the remainder is reconstructed from the germline J gene. The length of the CDR3 is 14 residues. V gave up 2 bases and J gave up 1 base, with 8 bases separating them. Germline V gene lookup returns CDR1 SGHRS and CDR2 YFSETQ. Complete variable domain (other parts from reference TRBV5-1 and TRBJ2-3): KAGVTQTPRYLIKTRGQQVTLSCSPISGHRSVSWYQQTPGQGLQFLFEYFSETQRNKGNFPGRFSGRQFSNSRSEMNVSTLELGDSALYLCASSFDWGTDTQYFGPGTRLTVL.

A note on this clone: The read ends 3 residues before the CDR3 terminus; that terminus is restored from the germline J gene. V is TRBV7-2 and J is TRBJ2-1, with D maybe TRBD2 (6 bases). The CDR3 runs to 15 residues. V lost 1 base and J 2 bases, leaving 9 bases between the germline ends. Germline V gene lookup returns CDR1 SGHTA and CDR2 FQGNSA. The CDR3 is CASSLGSSAYNEQFF. Incomplete CDR3 DNA: TGTGCCAGCAGCTTAGGATCTAGCGCCTACAATGAG.

On this clone: From the germline J gene comes the end of the CDR3, since the read stops 3 residues before it. This sequence joins TRBV19 and TRBJ2-7; tentative D call: TRBD1 (5 bases). The CDR3 totals 14 residues. Trimming pared 5 bases from V and 1 base from J, leaving 12 bases between. Germline CDR1 is LNHDA and CDR2 is SQIVND (reference sequence). The CDR3 loop reads CASSPTTVSYEQYF. The covered CDR3 bases are TGTGCCAGTAGTCCCACGACAGTATCCTACGAG.